What follows describes a single T cell receptor beta chain. Its specificity is not known. Data came from immunoSEQ multiplex PCR; TCRdb stores just in-frame clones and leaves some out. The table shows roughly 2 million clones, with roughly 94% occurring only once. CDR1 is SEHNR, CDR2 FQNEAQ, per germline (reference sequence). With 1 base removed from V and 4 bases from J, the gap between germline ends came to 10 bases. This CDR3 contains 15 residues. Selected positively for CCR7 and CD45RO-negative, naive CD8 cells excluded terminally differentiated effector memory CD45RA+ cells. Healthy HIV-negative adults without recent acute infections or vaccinations served as donors. This record comes from a study of shared clonotypes between healthy human individuals. Study conclusions and caveats: Sampling covered nothing but blood. Tissue TCR repertoires likely differ from those found in blood. It was the non-shared clonotypes that had lower generation probabilities than clonotypes shared by all four donors. Naive subsets typically showed greater estimated richness than memory subsets.

This chain links TRBV7-9 with TRBJ1-4; D ambiguous. The sample was naive CD8+ T cells sorted from blood. The sequence was collected from a man aged 18 to 30 in good health. CDR3 DNA sequence: TGTGCCAGCAGCTTAGTGGCCAGGAGTAATGAAAAACTGTTTTTT. This encodes CASSLVARSNEKLFF.